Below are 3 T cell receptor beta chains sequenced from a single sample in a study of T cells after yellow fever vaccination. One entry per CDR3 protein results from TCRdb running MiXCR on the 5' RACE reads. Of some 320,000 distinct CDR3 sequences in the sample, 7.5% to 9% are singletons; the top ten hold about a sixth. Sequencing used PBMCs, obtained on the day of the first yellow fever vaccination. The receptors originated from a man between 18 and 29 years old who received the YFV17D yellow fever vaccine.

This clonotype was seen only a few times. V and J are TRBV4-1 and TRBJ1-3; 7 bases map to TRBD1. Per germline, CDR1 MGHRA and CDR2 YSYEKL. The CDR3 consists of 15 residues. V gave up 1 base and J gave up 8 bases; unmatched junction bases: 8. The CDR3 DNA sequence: TGCGCCAGCAGCCAAGGTGACAGGGCGGGAGACACCATATATTTT. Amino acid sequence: CASSQGDRAGDTIYF.

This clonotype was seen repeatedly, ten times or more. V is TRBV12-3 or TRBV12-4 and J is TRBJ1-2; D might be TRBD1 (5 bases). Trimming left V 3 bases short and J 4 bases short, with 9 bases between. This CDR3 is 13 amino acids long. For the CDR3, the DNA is TGTGCCAGCAGTTTGCGGAGGGGCTATGGCTACACCTTC. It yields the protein CASSLRRGYGYTF.

CDR3 in amino acids: CATQSSGGPHNEQFF. For the CDR3, the DNA is TGTGCCACCCAGAGTAGCGGGGGGCCCCACAATGAGCAGTTCTTC. The chain combines TRBV27 with TRBJ2-1; 10 bases agree with TRBD2. The CDR3 consists of 15 residues. Germline trimming cut 10 bases from V and 5 bases from J; bases unmatched to any gene: 11. CDR1 and CDR2 from the germline V gene are MNHEY and SMNVEV (reference sequence).